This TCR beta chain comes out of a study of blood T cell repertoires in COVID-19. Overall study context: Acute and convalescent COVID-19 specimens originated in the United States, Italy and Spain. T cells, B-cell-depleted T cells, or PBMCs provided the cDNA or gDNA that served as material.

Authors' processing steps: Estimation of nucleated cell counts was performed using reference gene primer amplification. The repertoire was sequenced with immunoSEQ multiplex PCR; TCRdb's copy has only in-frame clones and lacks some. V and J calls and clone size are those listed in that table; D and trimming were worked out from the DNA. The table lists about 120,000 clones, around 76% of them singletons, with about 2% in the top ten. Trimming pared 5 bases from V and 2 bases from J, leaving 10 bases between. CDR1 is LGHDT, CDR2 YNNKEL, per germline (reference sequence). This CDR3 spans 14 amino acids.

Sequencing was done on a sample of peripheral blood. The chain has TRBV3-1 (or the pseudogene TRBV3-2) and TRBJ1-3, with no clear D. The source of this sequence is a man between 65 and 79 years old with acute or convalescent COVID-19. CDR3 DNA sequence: TGTGCCAGCAGCTCGGACTGGACTGGAAACACCATATATTTT. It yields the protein CASSSDWTGNTIYF.